The following is a T cell receptor beta chain sequence with its context. The sample originates from a study of blood T cell repertoires in COVID-19. In the study overall: PBMCs, B-cell-depleted T cells, or T cells were the source of the cDNA or gDNA that made up the material.

The V gene's germline CDR1 is GTSNPN and CDR2 SVGIG (reference sequence). The CDR3 consists of 15 residues. The germline V and J ends were trimmed by 3 bases and 2 bases, with 13 bases remaining between them. Sequencing was performed with immunoSEQ multiplex PCR; in TCRdb, only in-frame clones are kept and a portion is missing. This sample has some 210,000 clones; around 86% occur once, and the top ten carry approximately 9%. This TCR came from a woman between 50 and 59 years old with acute COVID-19. Sequenced material: PBMCs or T cells enriched from blood (not recorded which). The chain is built from TRBV30 and TRBJ2-2; D is possibly TRBD2 (6 bases). In nucleotides, the CDR3 is TGTGCCTGGAGCCGGGACTTTTCAAACACCGGGGAGCTGTTTTTT. Its translation: CAWSRDFSNTGELFF.